This T cell receptor (beta chain) was sequenced during a study of cytomegalovirus exposure and HLA in healthy donors. Findings and limits, study-wide: Analysis was performed later, and it showed HLA-associated TCR beta chains to be more clonally expanded than equally common others. Researchers counted 150 to 200 TCR beta chains as cytomegalovirus-associated.

Concerning this clone itself: The antigen remains undetermined.

Both 60 Vbeta primers and 13 Jbeta primers went into the PCR. Profiled with immunoSEQ multiplex PCR; TCRdb holds only in-frame clones, not every one. Of about 130,000 clones listed, around 77% are singletons. There are 11 residues in the CDR3. Per germline, CDR1 LNHDA and CDR2 SQIVND (reference sequence). V was clipped by 9 bases and J by 5 bases; unmatched bases: 3. This chain links TRBV19 with TRBJ1-1; 7 nucleotides match TRBD1. The sequence was obtained from a man aged 30 to 39 in good health and CMV-seronegative. Sequenced material: PBMCs. The CDR3 loop reads CASIRGTEAFF. CDR3 sequence (DNA): TGTGCCAGCATCAGGGGGACTGAAGCTTTCTTT.